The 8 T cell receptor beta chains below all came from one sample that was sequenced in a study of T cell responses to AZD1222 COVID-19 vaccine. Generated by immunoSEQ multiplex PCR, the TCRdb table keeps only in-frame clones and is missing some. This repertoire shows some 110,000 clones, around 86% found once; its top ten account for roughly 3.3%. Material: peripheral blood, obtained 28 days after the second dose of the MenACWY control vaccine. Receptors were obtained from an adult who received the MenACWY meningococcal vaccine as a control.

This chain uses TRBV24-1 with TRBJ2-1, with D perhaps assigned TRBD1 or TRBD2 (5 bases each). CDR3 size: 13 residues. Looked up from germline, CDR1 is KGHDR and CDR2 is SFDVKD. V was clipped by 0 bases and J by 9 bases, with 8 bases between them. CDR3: CATSDLSGSEQFF. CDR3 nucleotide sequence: TGTGCCACCAGTGATTTGTCAGGGAGTGAGCAGTTCTTC.

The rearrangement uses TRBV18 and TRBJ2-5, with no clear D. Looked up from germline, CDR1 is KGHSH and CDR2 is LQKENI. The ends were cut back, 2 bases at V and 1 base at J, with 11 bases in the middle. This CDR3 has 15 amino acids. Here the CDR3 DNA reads TGTGCCAGCTCACCAGCCATGGTAGGCCAAGAGACCCAGTACTTC. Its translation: CASSPAMVGQETQYF.

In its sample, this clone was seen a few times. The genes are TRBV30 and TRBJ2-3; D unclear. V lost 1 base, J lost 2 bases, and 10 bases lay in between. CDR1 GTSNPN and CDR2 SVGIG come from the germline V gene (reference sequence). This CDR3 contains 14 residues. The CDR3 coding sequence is TGTGCCTGGAGTGGGATCGCAGCCACAGATACGCAGTATTTT. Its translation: CAWSGIAATDTQYF.

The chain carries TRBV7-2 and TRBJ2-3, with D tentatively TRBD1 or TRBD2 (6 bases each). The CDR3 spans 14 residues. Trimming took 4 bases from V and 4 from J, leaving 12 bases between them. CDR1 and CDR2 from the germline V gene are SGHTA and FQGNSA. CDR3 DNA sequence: TGTGCCAGCAGCTCTGGGGGGCCGCCAGATACGCAGTATTTT. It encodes CASSSGGPPDTQYF.

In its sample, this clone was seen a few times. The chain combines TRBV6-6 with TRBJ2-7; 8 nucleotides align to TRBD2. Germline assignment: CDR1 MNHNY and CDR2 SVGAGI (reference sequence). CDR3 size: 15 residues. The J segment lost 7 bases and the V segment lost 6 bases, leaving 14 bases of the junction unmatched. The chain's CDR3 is CASRTSETSQKEQYF. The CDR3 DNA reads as TGTGCCAGCAGGACTAGCGAAACTTCCCAAAAGGAGCAGTACTTC.

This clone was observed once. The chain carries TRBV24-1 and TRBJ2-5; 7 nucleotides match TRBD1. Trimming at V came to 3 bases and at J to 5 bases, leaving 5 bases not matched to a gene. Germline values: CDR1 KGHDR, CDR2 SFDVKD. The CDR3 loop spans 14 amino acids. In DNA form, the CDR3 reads TGTGCCACCAGTGATCCGACAGGGAAGGAGACCCAGTACTTC. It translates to CATSDPTGKETQYF.

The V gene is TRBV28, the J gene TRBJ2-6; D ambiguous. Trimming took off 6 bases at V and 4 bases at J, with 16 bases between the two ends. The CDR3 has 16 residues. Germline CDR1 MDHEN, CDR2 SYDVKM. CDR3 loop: CASRSPPPSGANVLTF. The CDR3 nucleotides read TGTGCCAGCAGATCCCCCCCGCCGTCAGGGGCCAACGTCCTGACTTTC.

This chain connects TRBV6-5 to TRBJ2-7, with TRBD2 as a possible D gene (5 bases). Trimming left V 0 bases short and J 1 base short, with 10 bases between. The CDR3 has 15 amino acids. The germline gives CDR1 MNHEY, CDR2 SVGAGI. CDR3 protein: CASSYSTRGSYEQYF. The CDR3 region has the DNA TGTGCCAGCAGTTACTCGACACGAGGGTCCTACGAGCAGTACTTC.